The TCR beta chain under discussion was sequenced for a study of cytomegalovirus exposure and HLA in healthy donors (dated by TCRdb to about 2017). Context from the whole study: According to a later analysis, the roughly 120 validation repertoires were produced on the same platform as the 600 to 850 repertoires of the first cohort. The study aimed to test whether signatures of past pathogen exposure could be identified by cataloging public T cell receptors. Along with the roughly 700-subject first cohort, a separate validation cohort of over a hundred different subjects was used. To predict cytomegalovirus infection status, the study combined high-throughput TCR immunosequencing, statistical association of individual TCRs with disease status, and machine learning.

The donors were included in the validation cohort of 120 subjects, a group kept apart from the roughly 700-subject first cohort. From the cysteine up to the phenylalanine, the CDR3 has a length of 15 residues. Only CDR3 DNA is held: 45 bases, read in frame from base 1. Trimming leaves V shorter by 1 base and J shorter by 4 bases, with the junction holding 4 bases beyond the gene matches. CDR1 SGHNT and CDR2 YENEEA are derived from the germline V gene. The library relied on the immunoSEQ multiplex PCR assay. On the authors' methods: A statistical classification framework was developed to diagnose cytomegalovirus status using the catalog of TCR beta chain sequences. Here the immuneACCESS table is served through TCRdb, limited to in-frame sequences with V and J called. Missing clones are a known gap in these copies; in checked studies unresolved V genes cover under half, and the rest lacks a known reason. Clonal size and the V and J genes are those of that table, whereas D and trimming came from the DNA. Within this sample are under 300,000 clones, with about 86% of them counted one time only. The ten largest clones represent about 1.2% of the sample.

The full study reports these points: Most TCR sequences were seen in very few donors, while some public TCRs were found in many individuals. The authors suggested that the approach could potentially be extended to other disease states and immunological phenotypes. In both the original and validation cohorts, the classifier was reported to diagnose cytomegalovirus status with high specificity and sensitivity. The study listed 164 TCR beta chains as associated with cytomegalovirus. A later analysis found that TCRs clustered in the first cohort also tended to co-occur in the 120 or so validation repertoires, with about 94% of cluster scores above 0. A later analysis lacked HLA typing for the validation cohort, so it scored co-occurrence in that cohort across all 110 or so repertoires. In vitro tests confirmed that a few of the cytomegalovirus-associated TCR beta chains recognize cytomegalovirus antigens.

Turning to this clone: No cognate antigen has been identified for it. Per-nucleotide qualities are absent, and no much larger clonotype sits a single base away.

The sequence joins TRBV11-3 to TRBJ2-5; the central 9 bases match TRBD1. The sequence was collected from a woman aged 25 to 45 in good health and CMV-seropositive. Input material: PBMCs. The base sequence is TGTGCCAGCAGCTTAGGGGGGACAGGGTTAGAGACCCAGTACTTC. Translated, this is CASSLGGTGLETQYF.